Presented here are 9 T cell receptor beta chains from one specimen sequenced in a study of shared clonotypes between healthy human individuals. Assay: immunoSEQ multiplex PCR; the TCRdb copy retains only in-frame clones and omits some. This table has 400,000 to 500,000 clones, 79% appearing once. The specimen was PBMCs. Source of these receptors: a woman in her thirties or forties in good health. Some clones in this sample may be carry-over from other donors' samples.

J is TRBJ2-7 and V is TRBV7-2; D not certain. The CDR3 loop spans 11 amino acids. Germline V gives CDR1 SGHTA, CDR2 FQGNSA. Trimming shortened V by 4 bases and J by 8 bases, and 9 bases separated the two germline ends. The CDR3 bases are TGTGCCAGCAGCTCTAGGATTAAGCAGTACTTC. Protein product: CASSSRIKQYF.

The rearrangement links TRBV2 to TRBJ2-3, with D possibly TRBD2 on 6 matching bases. Trimming removed 6 bases from V and 2 bases from J, with 12 bases in between. In germline, CDR1 is SNHLY, CDR2 FYNNEI. CDR3 length: 14 residues. CDR3 amino acids: CASRIAEVTDTQYF. DNA of the CDR3: TGTGCCAGCAGGATAGCGGAGGTCACAGATACGCAGTATTTT.

This clone has more than one count but fewer than ten. The gene calls are TRBV9 and TRBJ2-5, with D perhaps TRBD2 (5 bases). CDR3 length: 15 amino acids. Germline V gives CDR1 SGDLS, CDR2 YYNGEE. The ends were cut back, 0 bases at V and 4 bases at J, with 13 bases in the middle. CDR3 bases: TGTGCCAGCAGCGTAGGGGCACTCCGGGGAGAGACCCAGTACTTC. It encodes CASSVGALRGETQYF.

The chain recombines TRBV23-1 with TRBJ2-3, with 9 bases fitting TRBD2. TRBV23-1 is placed among ORFs of uncertain function. This CDR3 spans 19 amino acids. V trimming: 4 bases; J trimming: 2 bases; junction bases outside the gene matches: 16. The CDR3 is CASSLPARLAEASTDTQYF. As DNA, the CDR3 is TGCGCCAGCAGTCTACCCGCCCGACTAGCGGAGGCCTCCACAGATACGCAGTATTTT.

The gene calls are TRBV7-8 and TRBJ2-7; D is unclear. Germline CDR1 reads SGHVS; CDR2 reads FQNEAQ. Trimming removed 3 bases at V and 7 bases at J, with 10 bases between. This CDR3 spans 12 amino acids. The CDR3 reads CASSFDPWEQYF. The CDR3 nucleotides are TGTGCCAGCAGCTTCGACCCTTGGGAGCAGTACTTC.

This clone was seen a single time. The junction differs from germline at one of its ends, possibly a read error. CDR3: CAIRESPKNIQYF. DNA of the CDR3: TGTGCCATCAGGGAGTCACCCAAAAACATTCAGTACTTC. The chain is built from TRBV10-3 and TRBJ2-4; D gene ambiguous. Germline CDR1 and CDR2: ENHRY and SYGVKD. This CDR3 has 13 residues.

This chain connects TRBV14 to TRBJ2-3, with D maybe TRBD2 (5 bases). Trimming left V 4 bases short and J 7 bases short, with 12 bases between. CDR1 and CDR2 from the germline V gene are SGHDN and FVKESK. This CDR3 spans 13 amino acids. CDR3: CASSRGNTYTQYF. The CDR3 DNA is TGTGCCAGCAGCCGAGGGAACACCTATACGCAGTATTTT.

This clone turned up a few times. The chain employs TRBV18 and TRBJ1-5; 11 nucleotides agree with TRBD1. Germline-derived CDR1 and CDR2 are KGHSH and LQKENI. This CDR3 comprises 15 residues. With 3 bases clipped from V and 5 bases from J, the junction kept 3 bases outside the gene matches. The CDR3 loop reads CASSPGQGGYQPQHF. The CDR3 nucleotides are TGTGCCAGCTCACCGGGACAGGGGGGGTATCAGCCCCAGCATTTT.

This clone was counted many times. This chain joins TRBV28 and TRBJ1-2; D might be TRBD1 (5 bases). Deletions cut 8 bases from V and 3 bases from J, with 19 bases between. Germline loops: CDR1 MDHEN, CDR2 SYDVKM. This CDR3 has 15 residues. The CDR3 is CASAGAGFQDYGYTF. In nucleotides, the CDR3 is TGTGCCAGCGCTGGGGCAGGGTTCCAGGACTATGGCTACACCTTC.